Below, one T cell receptor (beta chain) is given with its context. This CDR3 contains 15 residues. Trimming cost V 4 bases and J 2 bases; bases outside gene matches: 7. Germline-derived CDR1 and CDR2 are SGHNT and YYREEE (reference sequence). The data were taken from a study of T cell changes during pregnancy in multiple sclerosis. Libraries were prepared by immunoSEQ multiplex PCR; TCRdb keeps only in-frame clonotypes and omits some of them. The data show about 8,500 clones, around 90% seen once. The source was CD8+ T cells from peripheral blood mononuclear cells, collected in the first trimester of pregnancy. The sequence was obtained from a female donor in good health, enrolled as a control in a pregnancy study. The V and J genes are TRBV5-4 and TRBJ2-3, with TRBD2 matching 7 bases. The CDR3, as DNA: TGTGCCAGCAGCGCCCTAGCGGCCTCCACAGATACGCAGTATTTT. Amino acid sequence: CASSALAASTDTQYF.